These 14 T cell receptor beta chains came from one sample sequenced in a study of blood T cell repertoires in COVID-19. Some clones are missing from TCRdb's copy, which holds only in-frame ones; the method was immunoSEQ multiplex PCR. The data contain 35,000 to 50,000 clones, 89% of them singletons. The sequenced sample consisted of peripheral blood. The receptors shown here come from a man between 65 and 80 years old with active COVID-19.

The chain links TRBV15 to TRBJ2-2; TRBD1 aligns across 7 bases. The CDR3 has 16 residues. Losses at the gene ends were 2 bases for V and 3 bases for J; bases not matched to a gene: 6. The germline CDR1 and CDR2 sequences are LNHNV and YYDKDF (reference sequence). CDR3: CATSRSRQGDTGELFF. In nucleotides, the CDR3 is TGTGCCACCAGCAGATCGAGACAGGGCGACACCGGGGAGCTGTTTTTT.

The V and J genes are TRBV29-1 and TRBJ2-1; D perhaps matches TRBD2 (5 bases). V gave up 7 bases and J gave up 6 bases, with 13 bases separating them. Germline lookup yields CDR1 SQVTM and CDR2 ANQGSEA. The CDR3 extends over 12 amino acids. CDR3 sequence: CSAGVAGNEQFF. CDR3 in DNA: TGCAGCGCCGGAGTGGCGGGCAATGAGCAGTTCTTC.

This clone was counted once. V is TRBV12-3 or TRBV12-4 and J is TRBJ2-3; D unclear. The V gene lost 6 bases and the J gene lost 1 base, with 8 bases spanning the gap. The CDR3 has 13 amino acids. The CDR3 region has the DNA TGTGCCAGCAGCGCCCCGGGCACAGATACGCAGTATTTT. As protein: CASSAPGTDTQYF.

The chain couples TRBV9 to TRBJ2-2; maybe TRBD1 (6 bases). V was trimmed by 0 bases and J by 1 base, leaving 10 bases between them. This CDR3 is built from 16 residues. CDR1 is SGDLS, CDR2 YYNGEE, per germline. The CDR3 DNA sequence: TGTGCCAGCAGCGTAGTTTGGACAGAGAACACCGGGGAGCTGTTTTTT. Its translation: CASSVVWTENTGELFF.

The rearrangement links TRBV24-1 to TRBJ2-1; 15 bases agree with TRBD2. The CDR3 sequence is 18 residues long. The germline gives CDR1 KGHDR, CDR2 SFDVKD. The ends lost 5 bases at V and 8 bases at J; junction bases unmatched: 12. This CDR3 is CATSVTGLAGGLVYEQFF. CDR3 DNA sequence: TGTGCCACCAGTGTTACTGGACTAGCGGGGGGGTTAGTGTATGAGCAGTTCTTC.

This chain joins TRBV2 and TRBJ2-7; 8 nucleotides align to TRBD1. The V gene's germline CDR1 is SNHLY and CDR2 FYNNEI. The ends lost 6 bases at V and 5 bases at J; junction bases unmatched: 6. There are 13 residues in the CDR3. CDR3 in DNA: TGTGCCAGCAGCCGGCAGGGGGCCCACGAGCAGTACTTC. Translation: CASSRQGAHEQYF.

V and J are TRBV5-6 and TRBJ2-7; TRBD2 matches at 10 bases. V gave up 1 base and J gave up 3 bases; unmatched junction bases: 4. The CDR3 spans 15 residues. Germline V gene data show CDR1 as SGHDT and CDR2 as YYEEEE. This CDR3 reads CASSLISGGNYEQYF. The CDR3 DNA is TGTGCCAGCAGCTTGATTAGCGGGGGGAACTACGAGCAGTACTTC.

The chain carries TRBV24-1 and TRBJ1-2; TRBD1 matches at 9 bases. The CDR3 extends over 15 amino acids. J lost 0 bases, V lost 5 bases, and 3 bases had no gene match. From germline, CDR1 is KGHDR and CDR2 SFDVKD. The CDR3 region is CATSVGDRANYGYTF. DNA for the CDR3: TGTGCCACCAGTGTAGGGGACAGGGCTAACTATGGCTACACCTTC.

The chain employs TRBV28 and TRBJ1-1; D might be TRBD1 (6 bases). Trimming cost V 1 base and J 1 base, with 13 bases left between them. Germline-derived CDR1 and CDR2 are MDHEN and SYDVKM. This CDR3 has 16 amino acids. CDR3 sequence: CASSLSGEDRNTEAFF. The CDR3, as DNA: TGTGCCAGCAGTTTATCAGGGGAAGATAGGAACACTGAAGCTTTCTTT.

The rearrangement joins TRBV27 to TRBJ2-3; the match to TRBD2 covers 8 bases. The CDR3 runs to 17 residues. Losses at the gene ends were 8 bases for V and 2 bases for J; bases not matched to a gene: 15. Germline V lookup: CDR1 MNHEY, CDR2 SMNVEV (reference sequence). The CDR3 sequence: CASGVPGLDGYTDTQYF. The CDR3 coding sequence is TGTGCCAGCGGGGTCCCGGGACTAGATGGCTACACAGATACGCAGTATTTT.

J is TRBJ2-7 and V is TRBV19; weak D call: TRBD2 (7 bases). Per the germline V gene, CDR1 is LNHDA and CDR2 is SQIVND (reference sequence). Trimming removed 7 bases at V and 0 bases at J, with 19 bases between. The CDR3 runs to 16 residues. CDR3 protein: CASTRNAGDYSYEQYF. CDR3 nucleotide sequence: TGTGCCAGTACCCGAAACGCAGGGGACTACTCCTACGAGCAGTACTTC.

The chain is built from TRBV7-8 and TRBJ2-1, with TRBD2 identical over 8 bases. V gave up 2 bases and J gave up 6 bases; unmatched junction bases: 6. Germline-derived CDR1 and CDR2 are SGHVS and FQNEAQ. The CDR3 spans 15 residues. As DNA, the CDR3 is TGTGCCAGCAGCTTATGGACTAGCCGCATCAATGAGCAGTTCTTC. This translates into CASSLWTSRINEQFF.

The V call is TRBV5-6, the J call TRBJ2-7; D call uncertain. Trimming took off 3 bases at V and 5 bases at J, with 9 bases between the two ends. Germline V gene sequence: CDR1 SGHDT, CDR2 YYEEEE. This CDR3 has 12 amino acids. The CDR3 loop reads CASSSSFNEQYF. CDR3 DNA sequence: TGTGCCAGCAGCTCCAGTTTCAACGAGCAGTACTTC.

The CDR3, as DNA: TGTGCCAGCAGTTATTCCGGGGACAGCTTTCCTAGCACAGATACGCAGTATTTT. It is translated as CASSYSGDSFPSTDTQYF. This rearrangement joins TRBV6-8 to TRBJ2-3; TRBD1 aligns across 7 bases. In germline, CDR1 is MNHGY, CDR2 SAAAGT. The V gene end was trimmed by 3 bases and the J gene end by 0 bases; junction bases not matched to a gene: 12. The CDR3 totals 18 residues.